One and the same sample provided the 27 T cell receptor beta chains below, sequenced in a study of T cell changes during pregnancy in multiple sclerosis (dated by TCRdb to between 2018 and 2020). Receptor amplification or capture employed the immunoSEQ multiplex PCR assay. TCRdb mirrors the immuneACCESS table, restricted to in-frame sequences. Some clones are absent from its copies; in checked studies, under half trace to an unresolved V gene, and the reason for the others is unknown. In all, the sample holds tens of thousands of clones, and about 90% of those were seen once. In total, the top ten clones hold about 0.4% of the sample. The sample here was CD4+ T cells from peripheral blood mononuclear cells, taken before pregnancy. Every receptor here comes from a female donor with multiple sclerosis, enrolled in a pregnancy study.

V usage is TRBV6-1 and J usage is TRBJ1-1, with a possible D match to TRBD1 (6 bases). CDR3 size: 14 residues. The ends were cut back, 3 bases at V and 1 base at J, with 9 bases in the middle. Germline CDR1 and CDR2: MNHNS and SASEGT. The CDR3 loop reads CASSELTGNTEAFF. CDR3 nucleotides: TGTGCCAGCAGTGAGCTGACAGGGAACACTGAAGCTTTCTTT.

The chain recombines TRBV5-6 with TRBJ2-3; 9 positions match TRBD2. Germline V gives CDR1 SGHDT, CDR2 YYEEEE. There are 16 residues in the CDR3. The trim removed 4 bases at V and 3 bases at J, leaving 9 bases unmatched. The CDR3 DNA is TGTGCCAGCAGCCGCCCAGCGGGGGGTTGGACAGATACGCAGTATTTT. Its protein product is CASSRPAGGWTDTQYF. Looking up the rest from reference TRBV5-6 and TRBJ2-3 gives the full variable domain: DAGVTQSPTHLIKTRGQQVTLRCSPKSGHDTVSWYQQALGQGPQFIFQYYEEEERQRGNFPDRFSGHQFPNYSSELNVNALLLGDSALYLCASSRPAGGWTDTQYFGPGTRLTVL.

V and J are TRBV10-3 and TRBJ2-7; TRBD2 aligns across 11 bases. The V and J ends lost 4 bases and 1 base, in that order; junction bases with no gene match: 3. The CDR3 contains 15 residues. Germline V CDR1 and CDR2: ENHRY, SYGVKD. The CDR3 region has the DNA TGTGCCATCAGTGGCAGGACTAGCGGGTCCTACGAGCAGTACTTC. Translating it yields CAISGRTSGSYEQYF.

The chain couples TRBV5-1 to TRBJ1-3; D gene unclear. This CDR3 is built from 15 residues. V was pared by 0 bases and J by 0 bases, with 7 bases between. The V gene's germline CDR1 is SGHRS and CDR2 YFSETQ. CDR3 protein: CASSLGSPSGNTIYF. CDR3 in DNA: TGCGCCAGCAGCTTGGGGAGTCCCTCTGGAAACACCATATATTTT.

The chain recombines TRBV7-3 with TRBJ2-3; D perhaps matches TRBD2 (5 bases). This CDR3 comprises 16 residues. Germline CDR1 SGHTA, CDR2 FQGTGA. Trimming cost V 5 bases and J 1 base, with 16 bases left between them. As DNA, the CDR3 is TGTGCCAGCAGCCCCGTTGTAGGGAGAGGCACAGATACGCAGTATTTT. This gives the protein CASSPVVGRGTDTQYF.

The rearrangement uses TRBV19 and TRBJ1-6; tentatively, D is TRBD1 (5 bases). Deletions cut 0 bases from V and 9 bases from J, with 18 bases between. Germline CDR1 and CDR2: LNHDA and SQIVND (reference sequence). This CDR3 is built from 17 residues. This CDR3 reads CASSIDRPTAKGSPLHF. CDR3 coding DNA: TGTGCCAGTAGTATAGATCGGCCGACAGCTAAGGGTTCACCCCTCCACTTT.

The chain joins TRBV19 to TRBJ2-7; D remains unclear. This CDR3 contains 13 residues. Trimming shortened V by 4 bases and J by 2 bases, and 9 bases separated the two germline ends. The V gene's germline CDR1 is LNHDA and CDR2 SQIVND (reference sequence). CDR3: CASSRSRTYEQYF. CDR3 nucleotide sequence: TGTGCCAGTAGTAGGTCCAGAACCTACGAGCAGTACTTC.

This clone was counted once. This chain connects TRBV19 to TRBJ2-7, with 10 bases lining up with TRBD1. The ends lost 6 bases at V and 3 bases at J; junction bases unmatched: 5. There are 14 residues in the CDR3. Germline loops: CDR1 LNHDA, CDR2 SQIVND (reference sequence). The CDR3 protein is CASRRQGAFYEQYF. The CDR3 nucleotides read TGTGCCAGTAGAAGACAGGGGGCTTTCTACGAGCAGTACTTC.

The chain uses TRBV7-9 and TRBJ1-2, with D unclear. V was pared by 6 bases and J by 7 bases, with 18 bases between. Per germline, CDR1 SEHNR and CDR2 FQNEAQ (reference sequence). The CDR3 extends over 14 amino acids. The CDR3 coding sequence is TGTGCCAGCAGACAGAGGGCCGGGCAGTCTGGCTACACCTTC. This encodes CASRQRAGQSGYTF.

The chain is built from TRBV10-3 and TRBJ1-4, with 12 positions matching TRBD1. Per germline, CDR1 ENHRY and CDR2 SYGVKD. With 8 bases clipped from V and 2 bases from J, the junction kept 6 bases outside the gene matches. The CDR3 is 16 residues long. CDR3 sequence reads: CAIRPGQGATNEKLFF. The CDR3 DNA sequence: TGTGCCATCCGACCGGGACAGGGGGCGACTAATGAAAAACTGTTTTTT.

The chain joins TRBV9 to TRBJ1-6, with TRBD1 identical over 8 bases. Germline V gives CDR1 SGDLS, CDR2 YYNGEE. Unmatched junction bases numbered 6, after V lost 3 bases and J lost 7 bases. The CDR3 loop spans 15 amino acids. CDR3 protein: CASSAQGASNSPLHF. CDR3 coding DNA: TGTGCCAGCAGCGCGCAGGGGGCGTCAAATTCACCCCTCCACTTT.

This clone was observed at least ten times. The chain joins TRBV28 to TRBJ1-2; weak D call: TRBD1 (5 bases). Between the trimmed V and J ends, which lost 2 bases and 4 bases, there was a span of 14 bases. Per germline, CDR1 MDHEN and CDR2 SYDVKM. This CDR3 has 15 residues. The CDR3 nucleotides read TGTGCCAGCAGTTTACCCGCCCAGGGAACCTATGGCTACACCTTC. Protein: CASSLPAQGTYGYTF.

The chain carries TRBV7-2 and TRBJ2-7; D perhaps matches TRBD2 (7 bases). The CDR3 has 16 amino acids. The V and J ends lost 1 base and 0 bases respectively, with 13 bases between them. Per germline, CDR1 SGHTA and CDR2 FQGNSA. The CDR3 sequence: CASSLVSGGSSYEQYF. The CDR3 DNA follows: TGTGCCAGCAGCTTAGTTTCGGGGGGCAGCTCCTACGAGCAGTACTTC. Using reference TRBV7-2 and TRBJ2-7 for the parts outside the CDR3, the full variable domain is GAGVSQSPSNKVTEKGKDVELRCDPISGHTALYWYRQSLGQGLEFLIYFQGNSAPDKSGLPSDRFSAERTGGSVSTLTIQRTQQEDSAVYLCASSLVSGGSSYEQYFGPGTRLTVT.

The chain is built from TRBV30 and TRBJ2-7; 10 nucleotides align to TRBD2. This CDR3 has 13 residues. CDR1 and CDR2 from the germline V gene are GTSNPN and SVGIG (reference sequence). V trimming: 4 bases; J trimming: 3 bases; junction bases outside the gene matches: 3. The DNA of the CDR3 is TGTGCCTGGAATCTAGCGGGAGTCTACGAGCAGTACTTC. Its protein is CAWNLAGVYEQYF.

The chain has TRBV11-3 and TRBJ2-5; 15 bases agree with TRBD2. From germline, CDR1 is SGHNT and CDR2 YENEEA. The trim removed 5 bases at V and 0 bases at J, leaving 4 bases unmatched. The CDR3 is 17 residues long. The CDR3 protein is CASSPGTSGRNQETQYF. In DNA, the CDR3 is TGTGCCAGCAGCCCCGGGACTAGCGGGAGGAACCAAGAGACCCAGTACTTC.

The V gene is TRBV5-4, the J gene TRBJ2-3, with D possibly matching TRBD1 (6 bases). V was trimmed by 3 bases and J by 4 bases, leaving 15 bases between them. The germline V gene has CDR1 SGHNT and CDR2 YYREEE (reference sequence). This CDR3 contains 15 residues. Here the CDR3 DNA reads TGTGCCAGCAGCTCCCAGGGGTTTGGGGCAGATACGCAGTATTTT. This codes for CASSSQGFGADTQYF.

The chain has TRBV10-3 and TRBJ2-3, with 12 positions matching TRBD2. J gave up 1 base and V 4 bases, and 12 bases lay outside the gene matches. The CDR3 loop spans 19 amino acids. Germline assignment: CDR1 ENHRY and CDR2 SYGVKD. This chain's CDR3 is CAISGTSGGLGVGTDTQYF. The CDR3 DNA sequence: TGTGCCATCAGTGGAACTAGCGGGGGGTTAGGTGTCGGCACAGATACGCAGTATTTT.

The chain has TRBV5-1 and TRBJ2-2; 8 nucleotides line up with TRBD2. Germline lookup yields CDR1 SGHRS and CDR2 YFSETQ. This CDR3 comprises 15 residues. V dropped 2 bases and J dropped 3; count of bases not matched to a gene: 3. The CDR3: CASSLLADHTGELFF. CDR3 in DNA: TGCGCCAGCAGCTTACTAGCGGACCACACCGGGGAGCTGTTTTTT.

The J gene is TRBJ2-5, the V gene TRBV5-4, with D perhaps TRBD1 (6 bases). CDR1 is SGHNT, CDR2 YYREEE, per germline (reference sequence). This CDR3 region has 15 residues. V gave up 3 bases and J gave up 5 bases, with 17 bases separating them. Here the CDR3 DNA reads TGTGCCAGCAGCTCGATCGGCAGGGGTTTGGAGACCCAGTACTTC. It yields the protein CASSSIGRGLETQYF.

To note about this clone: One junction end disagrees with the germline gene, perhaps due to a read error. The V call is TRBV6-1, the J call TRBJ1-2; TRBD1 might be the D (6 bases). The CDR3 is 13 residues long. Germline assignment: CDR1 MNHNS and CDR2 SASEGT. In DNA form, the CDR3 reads TGTGCCAGCAGGGAAGGACAGTTCTATGGCTACACCTTC. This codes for CASREGQFYGYTF.

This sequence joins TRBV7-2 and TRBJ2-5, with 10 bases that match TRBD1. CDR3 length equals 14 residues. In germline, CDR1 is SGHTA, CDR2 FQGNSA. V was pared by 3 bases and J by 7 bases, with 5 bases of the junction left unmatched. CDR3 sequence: CASSLTGGGGTQYF. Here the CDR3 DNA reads TGTGCCAGCAGCTTGACAGGGGGCGGGGGGACCCAGTACTTC.

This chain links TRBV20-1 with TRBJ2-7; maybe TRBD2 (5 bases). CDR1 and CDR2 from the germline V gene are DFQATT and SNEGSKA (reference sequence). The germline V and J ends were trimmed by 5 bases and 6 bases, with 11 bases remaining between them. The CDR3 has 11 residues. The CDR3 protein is CSAGLASEQYF. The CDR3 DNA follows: TGCAGTGCTGGGCTAGCTAGCGAGCAGTACTTC.

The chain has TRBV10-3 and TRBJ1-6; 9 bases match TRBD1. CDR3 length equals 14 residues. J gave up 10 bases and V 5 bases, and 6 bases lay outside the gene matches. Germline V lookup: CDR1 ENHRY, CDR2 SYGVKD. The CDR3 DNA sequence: TGTGCCATCAGTCCCGGGACAGGGTTCTCACCCCTCCACTTT. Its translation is CAISPGTGFSPLHF.

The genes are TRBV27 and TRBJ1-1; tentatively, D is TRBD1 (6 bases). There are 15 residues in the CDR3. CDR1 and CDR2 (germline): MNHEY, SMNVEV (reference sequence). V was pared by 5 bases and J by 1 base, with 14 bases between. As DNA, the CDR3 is TGTGCCAGCAGTCGACCGGGGGGCTGGAACACTGAAGCTTTCTTT. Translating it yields CASSRPGGWNTEAFF.

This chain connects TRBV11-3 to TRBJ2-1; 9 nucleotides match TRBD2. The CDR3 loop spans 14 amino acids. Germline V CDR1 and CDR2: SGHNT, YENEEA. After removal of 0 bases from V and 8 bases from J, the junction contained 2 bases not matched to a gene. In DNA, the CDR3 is TGTGCCAGCAGCTTAGATAGCGGGGGCTATGAGCAGTTCTTC. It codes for CASSLDSGGYEQFF.

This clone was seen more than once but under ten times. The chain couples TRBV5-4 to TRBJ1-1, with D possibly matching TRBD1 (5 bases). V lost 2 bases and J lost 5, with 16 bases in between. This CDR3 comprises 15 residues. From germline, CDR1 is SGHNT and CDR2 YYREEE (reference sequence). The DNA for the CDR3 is TGTGCCAGCAGCTTTCAGGGAGGGAGTCGTACTGAAGCTTTCTTT. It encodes CASSFQGGSRTEAFF.

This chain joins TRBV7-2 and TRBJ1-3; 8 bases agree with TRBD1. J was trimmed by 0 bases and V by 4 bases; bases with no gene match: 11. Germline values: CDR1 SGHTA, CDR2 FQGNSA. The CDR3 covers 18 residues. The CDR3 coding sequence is TGTGCCAGCAGCTGGGGGCAGGGGGCTCCCGACTCTGGAAACACCATATATTTT. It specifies CASSWGQGAPDSGNTIYF.